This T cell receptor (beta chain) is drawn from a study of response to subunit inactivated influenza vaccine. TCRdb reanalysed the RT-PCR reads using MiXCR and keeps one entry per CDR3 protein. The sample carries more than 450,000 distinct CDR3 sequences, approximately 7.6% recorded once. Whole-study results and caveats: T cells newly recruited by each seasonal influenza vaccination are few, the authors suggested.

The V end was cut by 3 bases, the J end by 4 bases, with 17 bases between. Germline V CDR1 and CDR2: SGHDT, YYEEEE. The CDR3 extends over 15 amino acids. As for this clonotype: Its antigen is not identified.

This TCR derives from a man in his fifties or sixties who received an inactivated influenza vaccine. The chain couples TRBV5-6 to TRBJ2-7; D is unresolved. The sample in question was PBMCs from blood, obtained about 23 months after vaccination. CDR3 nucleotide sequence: TGTGCCAGCAGCTCCGTGGGGAAGGGCACATACGAGCAGTACTTC. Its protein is CASSSVGKGTYEQYF.